The 27 T cell receptor beta chains below come from one sample, sequenced in a study of blood T cell repertoires in COVID-19. The assay was immunoSEQ multiplex PCR, and TCRdb's table has in-frame clones only and misses some. The sample holds about 170,000 clones; around 84% are singletons and the top ten take 0.55% to 0.6%. Sequenced material: peripheral blood. The receptors shown here come from a man aged 55 to 70 with COVID-19, enrolled during active disease.

This clone showed up just once. V and J are TRBV27 and TRBJ1-1, with D perhaps TRBD1 (6 bases). V was trimmed by 2 bases and J by 6 bases, leaving 13 bases between them. The CDR3 totals 14 residues. Germline V CDR1 and CDR2: MNHEY, SMNVEV (reference sequence). The CDR3 loop reads CASSLIRGSSEAFF. The CDR3 DNA sequence: TGTGCCAGCAGTTTAATCAGGGGTAGTTCTGAAGCTTTCTTT.

V usage is TRBV4-3 and J usage is TRBJ2-1, with D possibly TRBD1 on 5 matching bases. CDR3 length: 16 residues. With 0 bases removed from V and 1 base from J, the gap between germline ends came to 10 bases. Germline values: CDR1 LGHNA, CDR2 YSLEER. CDR3 sequence: CASSQDNQGSYNEQFF. The CDR3 bases are TGCGCCAGCAGCCAAGATAATCAGGGTTCCTACAATGAGCAGTTCTTC.

This clone was seen more than once but under ten times. The chain carries TRBV7-9 and TRBJ1-2, with D tentatively TRBD1 (6 bases). Germline V gene data show CDR1 as SEHNR and CDR2 as FQNEAQ (reference sequence). CDR3 size: 17 residues. V was trimmed by 0 bases and J by 5 bases, leaving 19 bases between them. The CDR3, as DNA: TGTGCCAGCAGCTTAGCTTTCGAGTCAGGGGTAGGGTATGGCTACACCTTC. As protein: CASSLAFESGVGYGYTF.

The genes are TRBV6-5 and TRBJ1-6; 7 nucleotides agree with TRBD1. The CDR3 sequence is 14 residues long. CDR1 and CDR2 (germline): MNHEY, SVGAGI. CDR3 amino acids: CASQGGSYNSPLHF. The DNA of the CDR3 is TGTGCTTCGCAGGGGGGCTCCTATAATTCACCCCTCCACTTT.

The chain carries TRBV30 and TRBJ2-2; 8 bases match TRBD1. Germline CDR1 is GTSNPN and CDR2 is SVGIG (reference sequence). J lost 3 bases, V lost 3 bases, and 3 bases had no gene match. The CDR3 runs 14 residues. The CDR3 here is CAWRQGAYTGELFF. The CDR3 DNA reads as TGTGCCTGGAGGCAGGGGGCTTACACCGGGGAGCTGTTTTTT.

This clone was detected once. The chain joins TRBV19 to TRBJ1-3; TRBD1 aligns across 8 bases. The trim removed 4 bases at V and 4 bases at J, leaving 9 bases unmatched. The length of the CDR3 is 16 residues. Germline V CDR1 and CDR2: LNHDA, SQIVND (reference sequence). The CDR3 coding sequence is TGTGCCAGTAGTACGCCAGGACAGGGCGCCGGAAACACCATATATTTT. This codes for CASSTPGQGAGNTIYF.

The chain recombines TRBV7-2 with TRBJ2-3; 7 bases line up with TRBD2. Trimming removed 5 bases from V and 6 bases from J; junction bases left unmatched: 20. Germline values: CDR1 SGHTA, CDR2 FQGNSA. The CDR3 consists of 18 residues. DNA for the CDR3: TGTGCCAGCAGCGCTCCTCCGGGGGGTGGATCTTGGTGGGATACGCAGTATTTT. It yields the protein CASSAPPGGGSWWDTQYF.

In its sample, this clone was seen once. This sequence joins TRBV30 and TRBJ1-1; the D is unclear. CDR3 length: 13 residues. V was trimmed by 0 bases and J by 3 bases, leaving 8 bases between them. In germline, CDR1 is GTSNPN, CDR2 SVGIG (reference sequence). CDR3 region: CAWSVESYTEAFF. In DNA form, the CDR3 reads TGTGCCTGGAGTGTAGAGAGCTACACTGAAGCTTTCTTT.

The chain has TRBV19 and TRBJ2-1; weak D call: TRBD2 (5 bases). Trimming took 1 base from V and 7 from J, leaving 17 bases between them. This CDR3 contains 16 residues. Germline CDR1 LNHDA, CDR2 SQIVND (reference sequence). DNA of the CDR3: TGTGCCAGTAGTATAGGAGGTCTAGCACTCAGAAATGAGCAGTTCTTC. Translating gives CASSIGGLALRNEQFF.

V is TRBV2 and J is TRBJ2-5; TRBD1 agrees at 11 bases. V was clipped by 1 base and J by 7 bases; unmatched bases: 8. The CDR3 extends over 16 amino acids. Germline lookup yields CDR1 SNHLY and CDR2 FYNNEI. The chain's CDR3 is CASSEVVPGQGGTQYF. The DNA of the CDR3 is TGTGCCAGCAGTGAAGTGGTCCCGGGACAGGGGGGGACCCAGTACTTC.

The chain links TRBV27 to TRBJ1-2, with 9 bases identical to TRBD1. This CDR3 contains 15 residues. After removal of 0 bases from V and 8 bases from J, the junction contained 7 bases not matched to a gene. The germline V gene encodes CDR1 MNHEY and CDR2 SMNVEV (reference sequence). CDR3 sequence reads: CASSLSRGQGGGYTF. The DNA for the CDR3 is TGTGCCAGCAGTTTATCGAGGGGACAGGGTGGCGGCTACACCTTC.

This clone was detected once. The chain couples TRBV7-8 to TRBJ2-5; 7 positions match TRBD1. The CDR3 has 16 residues. Losses at the gene ends were 2 bases for V and 0 bases for J; bases not matched to a gene: 6. The germline CDR1 and CDR2 sequences are SGHVS and FQNEAQ. As DNA, the CDR3 is TGTGCCAGCAGCTTACCCCAGGGACAGCACCAAGAGACCCAGTACTTC. Translating gives CASSLPQGQHQETQYF.

The genes are TRBV11-3 and TRBJ2-5; 12 nucleotides match TRBD2. Germline CDR1 reads SGHNT; CDR2 reads YENEEA. The CDR3 consists of 16 residues. J gave up 4 bases and V 5 bases, and 8 bases lay outside the gene matches. For the CDR3, the DNA is TGTGCCAGCAGCACCGGACTAGCGGGGATGAGAGAGACCCAGTACTTC. It is translated as CASSTGLAGMRETQYF.

Of note for this clone: At one end, the junction sequence differs from germline, possibly due to a read error. V gene TRBV3-1 (or the pseudogene TRBV3-2) combines with J gene TRBJ1-1, with 8 bases identical to TRBD1. Germline V gives CDR1 LGHDT, CDR2 YNNKEL (reference sequence). This CDR3 contains 13 residues. The CDR3 protein is CASSHSTGGPSVF. CDR3 sequence (DNA): TGTGCCAGCAGCCATTCCACAGGGGGACCATCGGTCTTT.

V gene TRBV7-2 combines with J gene TRBJ1-5; D is undetermined. This CDR3 comprises 16 residues. V lost 5 bases and J 1 base, leaving 15 bases between the germline ends. Germline V gene sequence: CDR1 SGHTA, CDR2 FQGNSA. CDR3 coding DNA: TGTGCCAGCAGCCATGGACCCGGGATGAGCAATCAGCCCCAGCATTTT. As protein: CASSHGPGMSNQPQHF.

The rearrangement links TRBV7-3 to TRBJ2-3, with 9 bases matching TRBD2. Germline V CDR1 and CDR2: SGHTA, FQGTGA. With V trimmed by 2 bases and J by 6 bases, 3 bases remained unmatched. CDR3 size: 14 residues. CDR3 in amino acids: CASSLGGGADTQYF. Written as DNA, the CDR3 is TGTGCCAGCAGCTTAGGCGGGGGGGCCGATACGCAGTATTTT.

The count of this clone is one. The CDR3 DNA follows: TGTGCCAGCAGCCAAGGTGGGACAGGGCACACCGGGGAGCTGTTTTTT. Its translation: CASSQGGTGHTGELFF. The chain recombines TRBV3-1 (or the pseudogene TRBV3-2) with TRBJ2-2; 9 bases match TRBD1. The V gene end was trimmed by 1 base and the J gene end by 3 bases; junction bases not matched to a gene: 3. Germline V gene lookup returns CDR1 LGHDT and CDR2 YNNKEL (reference sequence). This CDR3 comprises 16 residues.

J is TRBJ1-3 and V is TRBV2; no clear D. V lost 0 bases and J lost 1, with 10 bases in between. The CDR3 covers 16 residues. The germline CDR1 and CDR2 sequences are SNHLY and FYNNEI. The CDR3 DNA reads as TGTGCCAGCAGTGAAGCATCGCGGGTATCTGGAAACACCATATATTTT. Amino acid sequence: CASSEASRVSGNTIYF. The full variable domain, with the rest looked up from reference TRBV2 and TRBJ1-3, is EPEVTQTPSHQVTQMGQEVILRCVPISNHLYFYWYRQILGQKVEFLVSFYNNEISEKSEIFDDQFSVERPDGSNFTLKIRSTKLEDSAMYFCASSEASRVSGNTIYFGEGSWLTVV.

This chain uses TRBV15 with TRBJ2-2; 10 positions agree with TRBD1. V shed 4 bases and J 5 bases; nucleotides not matched to a gene: 4. Germline CDR1 LNHNV, CDR2 YYDKDF (reference sequence). The CDR3 contains 15 residues. The CDR3 region has the DNA TGTGCCACCAGCATAGGACAGGGGGATACCGGGGAGCTGTTTTTT. This encodes CATSIGQGDTGELFF.

The J gene is TRBJ1-4, the V gene TRBV2, with a tentative D call TRBD1 (5 bases). The germline CDR1 and CDR2 sequences are SNHLY and FYNNEI. CDR3 size: 15 residues. V was shortened by 6 bases and J by 4 bases, with 15 bases between the two germline ends. The CDR3 DNA reads as TGTGCCAGCAGGATACCCAGGGTATATAATGAAAAACTGTTTTTT. Protein sequence: CASRIPRVYNEKLFF.

This chain links TRBV18 with TRBJ2-7; D remains ambiguous. Trimming removed 2 bases at V and 7 bases at J, with 9 bases between. Looked up from germline, CDR1 is KGHSH and CDR2 is LQKENI. The CDR3 length is 12 residues. CDR3 sequence reads: CASSPGLTEQYF. CDR3 bases: TGTGCCAGCTCACCAGGTCTTACAGAGCAGTACTTC.

The chain links TRBV2 to TRBJ2-7; 7 nucleotides line up with TRBD1. Germline values: CDR1 SNHLY, CDR2 FYNNEI. Losses at the gene ends were 7 bases for V and 3 bases for J; bases not matched to a gene: 9. This CDR3 region has 14 residues. In nucleotides, the CDR3 is TGTGCCAGCACCCGGGACAGAGACTACTACGAGCAGTACTTC. Amino acid sequence: CASTRDRDYYEQYF.

The chain couples TRBV18 to TRBJ1-2, with D possibly matching TRBD1 (6 bases). Germline loops: CDR1 KGHSH, CDR2 LQKENI. The CDR3 length is 12 residues. The V gene lost 6 bases and the J gene lost 4 bases, with 9 bases spanning the gap. The CDR3 DNA reads TGTGCCAGCTCGGGGGCTGCCTATGGCTACACCTTC. It yields the protein CASSGAAYGYTF.

The chain combines TRBV4-3 with TRBJ1-2; TRBD1 might be the D (5 bases). CDR1 is LGHNA, CDR2 YSLEER, per germline. The CDR3 loop spans 15 amino acids. V gave up 6 bases and J gave up 5 bases, with 19 bases separating them. In DNA form, the CDR3 reads TGCGCCAGCAGTCCAAGTAAAGGGACTGGTTATGGCTACACCTTC. Its protein is CASSPSKGTGYGYTF.

The J gene is TRBJ1-1, the V gene TRBV18; possible D gene TRBD1, 5 bases. The CDR3 sequence is 13 residues long. Germline CDR1 KGHSH, CDR2 LQKENI. Trimming removed 3 bases at V and 6 bases at J, with 11 bases between. The CDR3 here is CASSPMEGPEAFF. CDR3 nucleotide sequence: TGTGCCAGCTCACCGATGGAGGGGCCTGAAGCTTTCTTT.

The V and J genes are TRBV5-5 and TRBJ1-2; possible D gene TRBD1, 5 bases. The CDR3 is made up of 14 amino acids. Trimming removed 4 bases at V and 3 bases at J, with 13 bases between. Germline CDR1 SGHKS, CDR2 YYEKEE (reference sequence). In nucleotides, the CDR3 is TGTGCCAGCAGCCCCAGGTGGGGGGACTATGGCTACACCTTC. This gives the protein CASSPRWGDYGYTF.

The gene calls are TRBV7-3 and TRBJ2-1; TRBD2 might be the D (6 bases). V lost 6 bases and J lost 4, with 16 bases in between. The CDR3 runs 15 residues. CDR1 and CDR2 from the germline V gene are SGHTA and FQGTGA. CDR3 bases: TGTGCCAGCAGTCCCCTTGGGACTTCTTACAATGAGCAGTTCTTC. This translates into CASSPLGTSYNEQFF.